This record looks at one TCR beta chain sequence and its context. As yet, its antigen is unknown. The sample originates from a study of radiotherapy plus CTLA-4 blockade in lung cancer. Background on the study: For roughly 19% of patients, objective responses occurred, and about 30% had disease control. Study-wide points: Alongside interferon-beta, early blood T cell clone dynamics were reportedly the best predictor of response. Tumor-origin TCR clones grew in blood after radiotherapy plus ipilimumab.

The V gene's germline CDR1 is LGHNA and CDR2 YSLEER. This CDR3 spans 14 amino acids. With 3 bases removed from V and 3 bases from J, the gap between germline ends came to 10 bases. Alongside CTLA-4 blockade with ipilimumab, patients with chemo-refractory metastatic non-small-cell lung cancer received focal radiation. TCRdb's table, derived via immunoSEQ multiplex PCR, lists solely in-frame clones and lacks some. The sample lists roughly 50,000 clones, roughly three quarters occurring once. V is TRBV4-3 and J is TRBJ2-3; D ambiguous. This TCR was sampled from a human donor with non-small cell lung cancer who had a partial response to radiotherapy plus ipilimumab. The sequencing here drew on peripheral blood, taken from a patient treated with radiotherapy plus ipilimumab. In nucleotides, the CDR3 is TGCGCCAGCAGCCACGGTGTGTTTACAGATACGCAGTATTTT. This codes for CASSHGVFTDTQYF.